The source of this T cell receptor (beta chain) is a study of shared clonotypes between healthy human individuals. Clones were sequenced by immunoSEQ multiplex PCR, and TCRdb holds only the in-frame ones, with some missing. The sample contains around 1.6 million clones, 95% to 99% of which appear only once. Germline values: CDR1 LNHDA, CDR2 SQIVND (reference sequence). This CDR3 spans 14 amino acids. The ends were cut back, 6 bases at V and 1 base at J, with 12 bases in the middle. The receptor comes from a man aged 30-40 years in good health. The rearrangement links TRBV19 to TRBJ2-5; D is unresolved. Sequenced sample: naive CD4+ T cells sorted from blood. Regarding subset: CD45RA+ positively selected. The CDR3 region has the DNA TGTGCCAGTAGCAAGTGGCGACTCCAAGAGACCCAGTACTTC. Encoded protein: CASSKWRLQETQYF.